Following are 5 T cell receptor beta chains from one sample sequenced in a study of blood T cells in healthy people across ages (dated by TCRdb to the mid-2010s). Library preparation employed 5' RACE. The second PCR ran for about 6 to 12 cycles and used a J-beta primer mix along with a sample-barcoded 5' primer. TCRdb reprocessing: public reads trimmed at Q25 with fastp, clones called with MiXCR, in-frame beta chains kept. Every CDR3 protein is listed once, alongside the most common genes and DNA of its rows. The sample table shows over 1,500,000 distinct CDR3 sequences, and approximately 40% are seen once. Of the sample, about 23% is held by the ten largest clones. The sample taken for sequencing was blood. The receptors were sampled from a human donor in good health.

The chain carries TRBV18 and TRBJ2-7, with 7 bases aligning to TRBD1. Germline CDR1 and CDR2: KGHSH and LQKENI. This CDR3 region has 15 residues. The ends lost 0 bases at V and 5 bases at J; junction bases unmatched: 7. The CDR3 sequence: CASSPPGTVVHEQYF. The CDR3 region has the DNA TGTGCCAGCTCACCACCAGGGACAGTAGTCCACGAGCAGTACTTC.

Remarks on this clonotype: Since a much larger clone is just one base distant, this may be a read error. The chain links TRBV7-2 to TRBJ2-1, with D uncertain. Germline CDR1 is SGHTA and CDR2 is FQGNSA. The CDR3 has 15 amino acids. Trimming left V 5 bases short and J 14 bases short, with 25 bases between. CDR3 nucleotide sequence: TGTGCCAGCAGCCCGACCCCTGGGTCGCGCCCGGATAAGTTCTTC. This gives the protein CASSPTPGSRPDKFF.

The chain has TRBV6-2 or TRBV6-3 and TRBJ1-1; D is possibly TRBD1 (6 bases). Between the trimmed V and J ends, which lost 5 bases and 0 bases, there was a span of 16 bases. CDR1 and CDR2 from the germline V gene are MNHEY and SVGEGT. The CDR3 length is 16 residues. The CDR3 sequence: CASSIITGRMNTEAFF. CDR3 DNA: TGTGCCAGCAGTATTATCACAGGGAGGATGAACACTGAAGCTTTCTTT.

A few counts support this clonotype. At one boundary the junction diverges from the germline segment, which might be a read error. The rearrangement uses TRBV20-1 and TRBJ2-3, with D perhaps TRBD1 (5 bases). Germline lookup yields CDR1 DFQATT and CDR2 SNEGSKA (reference sequence). CDR3 size: 14 residues. CDR3 nucleotides: TGCAGTGCTGATCAGCAGATGGGCACAGGTACGCAGTATTTT. Its translation is CSADQQMGTGTQYF.

The chain carries TRBV3-1 and TRBJ1-2; TRBD1 matches at 9 bases. After removal of 3 bases from V and 4 bases from J, the junction contained 15 bases not matched to a gene. The CDR3 extends over 18 amino acids. The germline CDR1 and CDR2 sequences are LGHDT and YNNKEL (reference sequence). The chain's CDR3 is CASSQHRGLGAVGYGYTF. The CDR3 bases are TGTGCCAGCAGCCAGCACAGGGGGCTGGGGGCAGTTGGCTATGGCTACACCTTC.